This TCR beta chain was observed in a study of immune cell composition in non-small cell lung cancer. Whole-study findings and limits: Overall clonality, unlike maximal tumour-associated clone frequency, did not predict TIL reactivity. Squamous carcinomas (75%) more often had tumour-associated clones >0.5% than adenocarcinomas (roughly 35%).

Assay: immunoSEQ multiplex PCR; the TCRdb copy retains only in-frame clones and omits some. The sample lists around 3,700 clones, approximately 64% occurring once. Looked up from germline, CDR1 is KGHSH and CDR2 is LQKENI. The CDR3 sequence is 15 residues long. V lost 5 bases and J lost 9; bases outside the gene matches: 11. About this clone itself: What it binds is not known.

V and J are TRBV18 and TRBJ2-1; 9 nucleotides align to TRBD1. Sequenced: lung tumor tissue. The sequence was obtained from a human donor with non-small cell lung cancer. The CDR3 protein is CASSYAPGQGGEQFF. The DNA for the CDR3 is TGTGCCAGCTCATACGCCCCGGGACAGGGTGGTGAGCAGTTCTTC.